Presented here are 3 T cell receptor beta chains from one specimen sequenced in a study of blood T cell repertoires in COVID-19. Data came from immunoSEQ multiplex PCR; TCRdb stores just in-frame clones and leaves some out. The sample consists of roughly 5,500 clones, 82% of them appearing once. Material: peripheral blood. These receptors originate from a human donor with active COVID-19. The donor label of this sample is uncertain.

The chain is built from TRBV9 and TRBJ2-1; 9 bases are shared with TRBD2. This CDR3 contains 16 residues. CDR1 SGDLS and CDR2 YYNGEE come from the germline V gene. J gave up 7 bases and V 3 bases, and 11 bases lay outside the gene matches. This chain's CDR3 is CASSAAGGGASNEQFF. The CDR3, as DNA: TGTGCCAGCAGCGCCGCTGGCGGGGGGGCCAGTAATGAGCAGTTCTTC. The variable domain in full, with the rest retrieved from reference TRBV9 and TRBJ2-1, is DSGVTQTPKHLITATGQRVTLRCSPRSGDLSVYWYQQSLDQGLQFLIQYYNGEERAKGNILERFSAQQFPDLHSELNLSSLELGDSALYFCASSAAGGGASNEQFFGPGTRLTVL.

The chain uses TRBV6-1 and TRBJ2-7; 11 positions match TRBD1. This CDR3 has 16 amino acids. The ends lost 0 bases at V and 3 bases at J; junction bases unmatched: 4. The germline CDR1 and CDR2 sequences are MNHNS and SASEGT. Here the CDR3 reads CASSEAPGTGGYEQYF. The CDR3 DNA reads TGTGCCAGCAGTGAAGCGCCGGGGACAGGGGGCTACGAGCAGTACTTC.

In its sample, this clone was seen a few times. The chain joins TRBV9 to TRBJ2-1; 9 positions agree with TRBD1. Trimming cost V 3 bases and J 8 bases; bases outside gene matches: 6. The CDR3 is 14 amino acids. The germline CDR1 and CDR2 sequences are SGDLS and YYNGEE. The CDR3 is CASSGTGVVYEQFF. CDR3 bases: TGTGCCAGCAGCGGGACAGGGGTTGTCTATGAGCAGTTCTTC.